The clone carrying this T cell receptor (beta chain) was seen ten or more times. These data originate in a study of early T cells in non-severe SARS-CoV-2 infection. Unique molecular identifier tags were affixed to discrete cDNA molecules. A single record per CDR3 protein comes from TCRdb applying MiXCR to the 5' RACE reads. Among around 30,000 distinct CDR3 sequences, roughly 9.3% were seen once, and the ten largest hold around 13%. This CDR3 is 14 amino acids long. Germline-derived CDR1 and CDR2 are MNHEY and SVGAGI. V lost 8 bases and J 0 bases, leaving 12 bases between the germline ends. This clonotype originated in an adult who was a healthcare worker with PCR-confirmed SARS-CoV-2 infection or an uninfected control (not recorded which). The chain joins TRBV6-5 to TRBJ2-3; D is uncertain. Sequencing input: whole blood. The CDR3 region is CASYATPSTDTQYF. The DNA for the CDR3 is TGTGCCAGCTACGCCACTCCTAGCACAGATACGCAGTATTTT.